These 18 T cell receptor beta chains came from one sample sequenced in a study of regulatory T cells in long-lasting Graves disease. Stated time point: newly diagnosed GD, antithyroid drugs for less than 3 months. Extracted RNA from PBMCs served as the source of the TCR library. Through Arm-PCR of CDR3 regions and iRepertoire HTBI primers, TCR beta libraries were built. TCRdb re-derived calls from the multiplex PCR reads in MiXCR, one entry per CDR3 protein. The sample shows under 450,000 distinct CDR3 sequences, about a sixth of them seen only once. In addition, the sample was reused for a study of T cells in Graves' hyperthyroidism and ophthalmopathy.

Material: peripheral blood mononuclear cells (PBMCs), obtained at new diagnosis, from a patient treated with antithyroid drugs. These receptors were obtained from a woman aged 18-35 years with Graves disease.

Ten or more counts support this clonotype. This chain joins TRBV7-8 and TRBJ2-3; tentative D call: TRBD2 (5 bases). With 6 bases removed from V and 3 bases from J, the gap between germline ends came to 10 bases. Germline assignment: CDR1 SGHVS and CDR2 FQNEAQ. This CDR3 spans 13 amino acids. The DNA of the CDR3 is TGTGCCAGCAGACTAGATCCAACAGATACGCAGTATTTT. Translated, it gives CASRLDPTDTQYF.

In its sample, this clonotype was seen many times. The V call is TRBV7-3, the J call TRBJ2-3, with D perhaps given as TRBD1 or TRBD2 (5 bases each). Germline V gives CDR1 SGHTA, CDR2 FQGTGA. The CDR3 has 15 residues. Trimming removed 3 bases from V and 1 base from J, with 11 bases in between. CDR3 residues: CASSLSGAGTDTQYF. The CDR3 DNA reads TGTGCCAGCAGCTTGTCCGGGGCGGGCACAGATACGCAGTATTTT.

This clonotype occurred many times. The chain's CDR3 is CSARDGATTTHNEQFF. DNA of the CDR3: TGCAGTGCTAGAGATGGGGCTACCACTACCCACAATGAGCAGTTCTTC. The chain recombines TRBV20-1 with TRBJ2-1; D is possibly TRBD1 (5 bases). This CDR3 has 16 residues. Germline V gene sequence: CDR1 DFQATT, CDR2 SNEGSKA (reference sequence). The ends were cut back, 0 bases at V and 5 bases at J, with 17 bases in the middle.

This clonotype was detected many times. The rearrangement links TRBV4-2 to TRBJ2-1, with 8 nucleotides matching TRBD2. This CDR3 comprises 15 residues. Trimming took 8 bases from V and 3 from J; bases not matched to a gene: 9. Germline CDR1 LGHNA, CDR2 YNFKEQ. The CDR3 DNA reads TGTGCCAGCGTCCCCGGTAGCGGGGACTACAATGAGCAGTTCTTC. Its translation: CASVPGSGDYNEQFF.

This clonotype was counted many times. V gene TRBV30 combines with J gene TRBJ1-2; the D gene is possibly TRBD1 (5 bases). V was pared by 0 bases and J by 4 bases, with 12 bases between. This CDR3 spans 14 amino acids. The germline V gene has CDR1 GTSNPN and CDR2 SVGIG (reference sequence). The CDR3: CAWSVLGGSYGYTF. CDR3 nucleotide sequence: TGTGCCTGGAGTGTATTGGGGGGGTCCTATGGCTACACCTTC. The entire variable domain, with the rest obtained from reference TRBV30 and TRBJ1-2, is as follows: SQTIHQWPATLVQPVGSPLSLECTVEGTSNPNLYWYRQAAGRGLQLLFYSVGIGQISSEVPQNLSASRPQDRQFILSSKKLLLSDSGFYLCAWSVLGGSYGYTFGSGTRLTVV.

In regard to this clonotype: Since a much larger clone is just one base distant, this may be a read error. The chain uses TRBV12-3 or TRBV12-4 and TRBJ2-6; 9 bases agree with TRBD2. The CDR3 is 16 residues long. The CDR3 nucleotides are TGTGCCAGCAGGGCGGGGGGGCTCTCTGGGGCCAACGCCCTGACTTTC. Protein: CASRAGGLSGANALTF.

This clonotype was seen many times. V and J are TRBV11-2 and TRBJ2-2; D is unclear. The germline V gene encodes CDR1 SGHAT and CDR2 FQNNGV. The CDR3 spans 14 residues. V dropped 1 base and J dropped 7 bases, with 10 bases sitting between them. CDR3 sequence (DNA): TGTGCCAGCAGCTTAGTTTATGGATTCGGGGAGCTGTTTTTT. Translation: CASSLVYGFGELFF.

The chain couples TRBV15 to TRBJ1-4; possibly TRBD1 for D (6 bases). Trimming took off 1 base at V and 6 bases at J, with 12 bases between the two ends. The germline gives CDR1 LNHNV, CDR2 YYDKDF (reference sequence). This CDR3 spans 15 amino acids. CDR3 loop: CATSRAQGRDEKLFF. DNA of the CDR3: TGTGCCACCAGCAGAGCACAGGGAAGGGATGAAAAACTGTTTTTT. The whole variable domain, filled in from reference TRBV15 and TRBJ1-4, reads DAMVIQNPRYQVTQFGKPVTLSCSQTLNHNVMYWYQQKSSQAPKLLFHYYDKDFNNEADTPDNFQSRRPNTSFCFLDIRSPGLGDTAMYLCATSRAQGRDEKLFFGSGTQLSVL.

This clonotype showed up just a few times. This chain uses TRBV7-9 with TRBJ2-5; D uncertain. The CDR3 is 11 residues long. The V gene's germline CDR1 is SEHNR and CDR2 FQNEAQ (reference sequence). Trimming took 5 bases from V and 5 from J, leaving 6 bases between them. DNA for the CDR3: TGTGCCAGCAGCGCCGTCGAGACCCAGTACTTC. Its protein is CASSAVETQYF.

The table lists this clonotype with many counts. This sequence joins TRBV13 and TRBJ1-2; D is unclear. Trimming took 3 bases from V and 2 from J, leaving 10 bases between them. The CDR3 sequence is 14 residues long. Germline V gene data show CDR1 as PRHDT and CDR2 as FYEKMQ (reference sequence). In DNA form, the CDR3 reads TGTGCCAGCAGCTTGAACAGAATAAACTATGGCTACACCTTC. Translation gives CASSLNRINYGYTF.

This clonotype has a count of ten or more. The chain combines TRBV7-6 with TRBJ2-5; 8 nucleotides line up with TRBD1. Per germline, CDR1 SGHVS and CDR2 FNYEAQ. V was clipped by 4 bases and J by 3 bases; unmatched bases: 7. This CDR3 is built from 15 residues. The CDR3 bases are TGTGCCAGCAGCTCCACGGACAGGGTAGAAGAGACCCAGTACTTC. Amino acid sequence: CASSSTDRVEETQYF.

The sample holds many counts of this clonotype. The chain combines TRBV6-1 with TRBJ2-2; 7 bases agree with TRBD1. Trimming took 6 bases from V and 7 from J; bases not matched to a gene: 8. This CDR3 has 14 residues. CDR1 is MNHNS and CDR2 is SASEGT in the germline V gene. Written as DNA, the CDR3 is TGTGCCAGCAGGTCCGAGACAGGGATCGGGGAGCTGTTTTTT. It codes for CASRSETGIGELFF.

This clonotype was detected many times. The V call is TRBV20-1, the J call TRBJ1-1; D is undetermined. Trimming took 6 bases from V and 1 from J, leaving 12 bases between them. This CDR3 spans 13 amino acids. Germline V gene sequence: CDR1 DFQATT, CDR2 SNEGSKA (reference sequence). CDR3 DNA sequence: TGCAGTGCAAGCGGGTCAAAGAACACTGAAGCTTTCTTT. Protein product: CSASGSKNTEAFF.

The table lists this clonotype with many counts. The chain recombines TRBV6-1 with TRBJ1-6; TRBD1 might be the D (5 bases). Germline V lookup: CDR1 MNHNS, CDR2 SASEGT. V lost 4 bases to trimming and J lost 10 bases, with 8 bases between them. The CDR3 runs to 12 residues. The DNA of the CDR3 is TGTGCCAGCAGTGGAGGGGTCTCACCCCTCCACTTT. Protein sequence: CASSGGVSPLHF.

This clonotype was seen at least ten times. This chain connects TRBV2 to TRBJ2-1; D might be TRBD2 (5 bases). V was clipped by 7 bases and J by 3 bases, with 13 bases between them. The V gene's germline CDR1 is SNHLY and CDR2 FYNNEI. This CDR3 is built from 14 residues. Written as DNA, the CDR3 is TGTGCCAGCACAAACAGCGGAATCTACAATGAGCAGTTCTTC. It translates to CASTNSGIYNEQFF.

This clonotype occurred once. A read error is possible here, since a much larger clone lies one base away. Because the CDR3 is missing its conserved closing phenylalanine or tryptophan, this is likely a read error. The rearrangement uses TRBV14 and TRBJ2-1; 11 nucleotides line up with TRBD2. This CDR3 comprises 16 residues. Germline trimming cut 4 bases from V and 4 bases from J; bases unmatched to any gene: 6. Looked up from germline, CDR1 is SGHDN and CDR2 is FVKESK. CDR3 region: CASSPLRLAGYNEQFL. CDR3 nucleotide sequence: TGTGCCAGCAGCCCCCTCAGACTAGCGGGATACAATGAGCAGTTCCTC.

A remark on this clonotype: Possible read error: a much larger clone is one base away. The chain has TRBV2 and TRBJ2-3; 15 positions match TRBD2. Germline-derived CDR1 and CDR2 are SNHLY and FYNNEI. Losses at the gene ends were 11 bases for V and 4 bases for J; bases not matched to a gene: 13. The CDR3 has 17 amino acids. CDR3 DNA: TGTGCCGGCCTCGGACTAGCGGGGGGGCCGGGGTCAGATACGCAGTATTTT. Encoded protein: CAGLGLAGGPGSDTQYF.

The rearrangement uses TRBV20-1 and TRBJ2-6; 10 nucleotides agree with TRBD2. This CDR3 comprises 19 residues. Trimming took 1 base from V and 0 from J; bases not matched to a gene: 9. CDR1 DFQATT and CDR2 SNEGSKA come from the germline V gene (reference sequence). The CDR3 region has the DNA TGCAGTGCTAGAGGGGATACTAGCGGGATCAGCTCTGGGGCCAACGTCCTGACTTTC. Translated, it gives CSARGDTSGISSGANVLTF.